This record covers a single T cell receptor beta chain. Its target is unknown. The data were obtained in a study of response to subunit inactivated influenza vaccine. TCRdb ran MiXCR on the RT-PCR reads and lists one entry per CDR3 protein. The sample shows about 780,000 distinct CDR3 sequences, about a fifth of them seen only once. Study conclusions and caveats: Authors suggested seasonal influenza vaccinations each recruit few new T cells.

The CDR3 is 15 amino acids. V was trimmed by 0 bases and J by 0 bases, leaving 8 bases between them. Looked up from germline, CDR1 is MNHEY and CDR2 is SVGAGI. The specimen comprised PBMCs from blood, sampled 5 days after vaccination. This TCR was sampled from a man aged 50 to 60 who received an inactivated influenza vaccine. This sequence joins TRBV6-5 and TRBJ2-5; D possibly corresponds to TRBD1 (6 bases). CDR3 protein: CASSYSRTDQETQYF. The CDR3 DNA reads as TGTGCCAGCAGTTACTCAAGGACAGACCAAGAGACCCAGTACTTC.